This entry features one T cell receptor (beta chain) sequence. Its antigen target is currently unknown. No quality values exist for individual bases; no much larger clone is one base distant. CDR1 and CDR2 (SGHTA, FQGNSA) derive from the germline V gene. The V end loses 5 bases and the J end loses 15 bases, and a stretch of 17 bases separates them. The CDR3, from cysteine to phenylalanine, totals 12 residues. Of the read, only the CDR3 DNA is kept; its 36 bases are in frame from base 1. The data derive from a study of blood T cells in healthy people across ages (dated by TCRdb to the mid-2010s). With regard to the full study: In model experiments, template switching captured roughly one uniquely barcoded TCR beta cDNA molecule for every two T cells. To track age-related changes in TCR beta repertoire diversity, the study relied on deep sequencing normalized with unique cDNA molecular identifiers. The donors were divided into four age groups: young (average about 15 years), middle-aged (over 35), aged (about 56) and long-lived (approximately 74). To avoid experimental bias, donors of different ages were spread randomly across the sequencing lanes. For two donors (one aged 18 to 29 and one aged 80 or older), the study analyzed two additional independent replicas of 1 million unique cDNA reads from the same blood draw.

Broad study findings and their caveats: Conclusive comparison of naive and antigen-experienced compartments was prevented by the profiling of bulk unsorted PBMCs. As age increased, observed TCR beta diversity per million T cells dropped in a roughly linear way, and a significant reduction was already evident by age roughly 36. Compared with the aged group, the long-lived group had more naive CD4+ T cells, fewer expanded clones and increased TCR diversity, suggesting age selection. Observed TCR beta diversity correlated strongly with the percentage of naive T cells measured by flow cytometry. Estimates of total diversity based on one million sequenced T cells were regarded as lower bounds and as underestimates. Donor CMV infection status was unknown, potentially confounding age-related changes in expanded clonotypes.

The donors were around 39 Caucasian individuals from Russia, aged roughly 6 to 100 years, who were systemically healthy. Each donor gave around 9 milliliters of peripheral blood, collected into EDTA-treated Vacutainer tubes. Ficoll-Paque density-gradient centrifugation was used to isolate PBMCs, with at least 6 million per sample. Trizol reagent was used to extract total RNA from the PBMCs, yielding at least 5 micrograms per sample. The percentages of naive CD45RAhigh/CD27high T cells were determined by flow cytometry on a PBMC aliquot from every donor. The protocol used for the library was 5' RACE. TCRdb lists the instrument as Illumina HiSeq 2500. A second PCR of 7 to 11 cycles was run with a J-beta primer mix and a sample-barcoded 5' primer. Each TCR beta cDNA molecule received a unique molecular identifier from a template-switch 5' adaptor carrying 12 random nucleotides. Each sample yielded at least 3 million CDR3-containing paired-end reads. First-strand cDNA synthesis was performed from all RNA using the Mint cDNA synthesis kit, with priming by a TRBC-specific oligonucleotide. After uracil-DNA glycosylase treatment, a first 18-cycle PCR used universal primers M1SS and BC2_uni_R on all cDNA. Per the source publication's procedure: For normalization, 1 million high-quality reads, each with a distinct molecular identifier, were randomly selected from each sample. Reads sharing molecular identifiers were discarded rather than binned into consensus sequences. MiTCR, with a Q25 quality threshold and the strictest error-elimination algorithm, was used for CDR3 identification, clonotype clustering and error correction. A nonparametric unseen species model with Euler transformation was used to estimate a lower bound on total TCR beta diversity. TCRdb passed the public sequencing reads through fastp at Q25 and MiXCR, retaining productive beta sequences. Rows are unified per CDR3 protein, each entry keeping the most common DNA and genes. TCRdb, rather than the study authors, made the V and J calls. A total of approximately 900,000 distinct CDR3 sequences appear in this sample, around 48% of them only once. The ten largest account for roughly 13% of the sample.

The V gene is TRBV7-2 and the J gene is TRBJ2-1; matching of 5 bases hints at TRBD2 as the D gene. The sequenced sample was blood. This TCR was recovered from a man aged 25-40 years in good health. The CDR3 has the sequence CASSTGMQSWFF. The nucleotide sequence is given as TGTGCCAGCAGCACCGGGATGCAGTCGTGGTTCTTC.